This T cell receptor (beta chain) was sequenced during a study of CD8 T cells in Susac syndrome. RNA totalling about 0.5 to 1 ug underwent reverse transcription with random hexamers. TCRdb passed the immunoSEQ multiplex PCR reads through MiXCR, listing each CDR3 protein once. The top ten hold 0.2% of the sample, which has some 60,000 distinct CDR3 sequences, 85% to 95% seen once. Whole-study findings and limits: An acknowledgment was made by the study that its TCR sequencing and HLA analysis involved relatively few individuals.

About this clonotype itself: Its matching antigen is unknown.

The V end lost 8 bases, the J end lost 13 bases, and 7 bases lay between the germline ends. CDR1 and CDR2 from the germline V gene are MNHEY and SVGAGI. CDR3 size: 8 residues. Negative isolation was applied to CD8+ and CD4+ T cells, and FACS enrichment was applied to TEMRA cells. The clonotype was recovered from a human donor in good health. The V and J genes are TRBV6-5 and TRBJ2-3; D is undetermined. Input material: CD8+ T cells from PBMCs. The CDR3, as DNA: TGTGCCAGCGGATTCGAGTATTTT. The encoded protein is CASGFEYF.